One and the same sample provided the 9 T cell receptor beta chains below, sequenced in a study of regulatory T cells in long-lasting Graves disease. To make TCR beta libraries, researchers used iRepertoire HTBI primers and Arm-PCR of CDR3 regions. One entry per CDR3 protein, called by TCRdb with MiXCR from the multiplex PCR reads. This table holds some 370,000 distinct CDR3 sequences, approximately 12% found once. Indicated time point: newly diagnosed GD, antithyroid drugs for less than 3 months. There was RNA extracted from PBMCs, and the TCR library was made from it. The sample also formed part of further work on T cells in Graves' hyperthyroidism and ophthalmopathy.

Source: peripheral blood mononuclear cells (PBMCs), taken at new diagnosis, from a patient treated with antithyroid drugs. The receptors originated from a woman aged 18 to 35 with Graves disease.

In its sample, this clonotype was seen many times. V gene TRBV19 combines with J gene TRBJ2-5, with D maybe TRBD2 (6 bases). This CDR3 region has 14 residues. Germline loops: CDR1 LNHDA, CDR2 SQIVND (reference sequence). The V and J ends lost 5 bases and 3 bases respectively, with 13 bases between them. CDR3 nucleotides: TGTGCCAGTAGTCCGGGGGTAGGGGAAGAGACCCAGTACTTC. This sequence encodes CASSPGVGEETQYF.

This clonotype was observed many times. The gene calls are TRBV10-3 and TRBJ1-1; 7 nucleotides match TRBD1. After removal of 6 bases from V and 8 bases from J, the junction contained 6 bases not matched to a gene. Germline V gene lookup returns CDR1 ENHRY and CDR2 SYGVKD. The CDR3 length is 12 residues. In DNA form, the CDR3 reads TGTGCCATCAGACCCCGGGACAGAGAAGCTTTCTTT. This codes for CAIRPRDREAFF.

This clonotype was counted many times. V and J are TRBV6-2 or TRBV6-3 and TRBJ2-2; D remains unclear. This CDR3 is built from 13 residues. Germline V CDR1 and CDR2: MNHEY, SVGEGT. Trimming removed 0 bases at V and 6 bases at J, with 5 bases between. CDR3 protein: CASSYSEAGELFF. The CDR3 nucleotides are TGTGCCAGCAGTTACTCCGAGGCCGGGGAGCTGTTTTTT.

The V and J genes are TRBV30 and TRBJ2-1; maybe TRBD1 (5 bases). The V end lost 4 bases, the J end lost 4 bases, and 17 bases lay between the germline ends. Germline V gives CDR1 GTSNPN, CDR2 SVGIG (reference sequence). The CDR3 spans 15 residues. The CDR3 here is CAWTMGLSVYNEQFF. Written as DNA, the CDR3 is TGTGCCTGGACAATGGGGCTCTCCGTTTACAATGAGCAGTTCTTC.

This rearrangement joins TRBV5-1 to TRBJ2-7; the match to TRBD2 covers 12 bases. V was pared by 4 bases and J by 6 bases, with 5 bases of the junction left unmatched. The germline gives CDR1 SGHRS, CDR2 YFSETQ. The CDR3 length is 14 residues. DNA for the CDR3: TGCGCCAGCAGCCGGACTAGCGGGGAGCTCGAGCAGTACTTC. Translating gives CASSRTSGELEQYF.

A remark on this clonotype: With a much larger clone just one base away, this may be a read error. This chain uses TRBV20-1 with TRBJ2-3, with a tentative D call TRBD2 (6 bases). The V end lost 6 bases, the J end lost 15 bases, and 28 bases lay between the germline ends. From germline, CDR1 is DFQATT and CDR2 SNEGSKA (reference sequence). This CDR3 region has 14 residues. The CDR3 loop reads CSAELSGLAAQTYF. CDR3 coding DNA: TGCAGTGCCGAGCTCTCGGGACTCGCAGCGCAGACTTATTTT.

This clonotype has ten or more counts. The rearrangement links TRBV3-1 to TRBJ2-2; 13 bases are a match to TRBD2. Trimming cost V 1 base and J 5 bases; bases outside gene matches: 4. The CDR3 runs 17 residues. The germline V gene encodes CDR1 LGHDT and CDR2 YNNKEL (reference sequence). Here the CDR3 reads CASSQGTSGRWTGELFF. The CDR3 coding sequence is TGTGCCAGCAGCCAAGGGACTAGCGGGAGATGGACCGGGGAGCTGTTTTTT.

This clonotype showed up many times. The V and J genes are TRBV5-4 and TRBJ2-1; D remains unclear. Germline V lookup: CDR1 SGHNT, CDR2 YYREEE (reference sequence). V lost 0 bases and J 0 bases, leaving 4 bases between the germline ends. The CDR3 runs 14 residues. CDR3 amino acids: CASSLDVSYNEQFF. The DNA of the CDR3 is TGTGCCAGCAGCTTGGACGTCTCCTACAATGAGCAGTTCTTC.

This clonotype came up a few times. This CDR3 is CASSLGGGYSPLHF. In DNA form, the CDR3 reads TGTGCCAGCAGCTTAGGGGGCGGATATTCACCCCTCCACTTT. This rearrangement joins TRBV7-2 to TRBJ1-6; perhaps TRBD1 as D (5 bases). Trimming pared 1 base from V and 8 bases from J, leaving 9 bases between. Germline lookup yields CDR1 SGHTA and CDR2 FQGNSA. There are 14 residues in the CDR3.